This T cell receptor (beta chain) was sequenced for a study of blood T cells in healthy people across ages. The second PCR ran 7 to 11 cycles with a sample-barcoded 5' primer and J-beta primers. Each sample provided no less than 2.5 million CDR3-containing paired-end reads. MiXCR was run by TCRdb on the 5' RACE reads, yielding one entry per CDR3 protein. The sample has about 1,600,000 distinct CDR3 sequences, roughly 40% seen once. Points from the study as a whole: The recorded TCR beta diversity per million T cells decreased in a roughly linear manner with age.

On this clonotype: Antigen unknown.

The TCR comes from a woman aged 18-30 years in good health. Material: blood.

The CDR3 loop is CASSQASAYTDTQYF. Written as DNA, the CDR3 is TGTGCCAGCAGCCAAGCTAGCGCCTACACAGATACGCAGTATTTT. V usage is TRBV3-1 and J usage is TRBJ2-3; the D gene is possibly TRBD2 (6 bases). The ends were cut back, 1 base at V and 2 bases at J, with 10 bases in the middle. There are 15 residues in the CDR3. Germline lookup yields CDR1 LGHDT and CDR2 YNNKEL (reference sequence).